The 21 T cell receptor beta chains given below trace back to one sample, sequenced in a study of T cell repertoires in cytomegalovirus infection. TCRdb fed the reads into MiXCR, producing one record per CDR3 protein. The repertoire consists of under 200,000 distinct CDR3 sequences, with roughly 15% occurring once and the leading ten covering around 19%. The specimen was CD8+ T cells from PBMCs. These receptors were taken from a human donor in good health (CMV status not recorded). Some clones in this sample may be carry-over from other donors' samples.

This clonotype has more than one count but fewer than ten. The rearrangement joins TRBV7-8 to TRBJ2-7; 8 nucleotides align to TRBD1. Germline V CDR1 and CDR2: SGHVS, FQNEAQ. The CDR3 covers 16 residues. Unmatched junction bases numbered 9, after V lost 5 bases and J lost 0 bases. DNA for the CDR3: TGTGCCAGCAGCCTCCTGTGGACAGGGAGCTCCTACGAGCAGTACTTC. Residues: CASSLLWTGSSYEQYF.

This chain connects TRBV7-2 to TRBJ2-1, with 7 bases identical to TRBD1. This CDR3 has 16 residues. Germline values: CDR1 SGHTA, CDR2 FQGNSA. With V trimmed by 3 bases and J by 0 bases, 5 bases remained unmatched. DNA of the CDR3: TGTGCCAGCAGCTTCCCAGGGGGAAGCTCCTACAATGAGCAGTTCTTC. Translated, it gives CASSFPGGSSYNEQFF.

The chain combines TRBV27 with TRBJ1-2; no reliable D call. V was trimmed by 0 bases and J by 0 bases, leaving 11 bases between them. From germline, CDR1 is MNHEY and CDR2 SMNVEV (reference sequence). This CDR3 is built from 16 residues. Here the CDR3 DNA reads TGTGCCAGCAGTTTATCGACCAGCACAGCTAACTATGGCTACACCTTC. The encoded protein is CASSLSTSTANYGYTF.

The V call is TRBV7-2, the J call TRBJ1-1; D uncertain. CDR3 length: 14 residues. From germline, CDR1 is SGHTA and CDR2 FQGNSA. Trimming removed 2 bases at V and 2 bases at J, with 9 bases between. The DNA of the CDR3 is TGTGCCAGCAGCTTAATCCTAGATAACACTGAAGCTTTCTTT. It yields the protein CASSLILDNTEAFF.

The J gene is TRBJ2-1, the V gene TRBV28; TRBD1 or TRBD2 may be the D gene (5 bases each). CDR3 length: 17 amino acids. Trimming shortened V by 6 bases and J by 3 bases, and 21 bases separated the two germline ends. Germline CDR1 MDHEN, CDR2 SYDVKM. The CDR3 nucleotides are TGTGCCAGCAGAGGACGGGGCCTAGGGCCCTTCTACAATGAGCAGTTCTTC. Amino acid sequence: CASRGRGLGPFYNEQFF.

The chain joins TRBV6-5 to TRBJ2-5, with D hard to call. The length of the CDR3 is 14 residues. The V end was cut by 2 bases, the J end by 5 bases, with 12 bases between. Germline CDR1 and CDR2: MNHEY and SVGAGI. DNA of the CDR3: TGTGCCAGCAGTTACGGTGCGGCCCCTGAGACCCAGTACTTC. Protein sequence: CASSYGAAPETQYF.

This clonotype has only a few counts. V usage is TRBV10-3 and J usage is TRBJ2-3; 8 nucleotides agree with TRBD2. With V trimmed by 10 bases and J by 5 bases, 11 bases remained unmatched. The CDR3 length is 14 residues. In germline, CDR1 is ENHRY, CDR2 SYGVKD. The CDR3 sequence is CATQSGRAVDTQYF. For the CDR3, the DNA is TGTGCCACCCAGAGCGGGAGAGCGGTAGATACGCAGTATTTT.

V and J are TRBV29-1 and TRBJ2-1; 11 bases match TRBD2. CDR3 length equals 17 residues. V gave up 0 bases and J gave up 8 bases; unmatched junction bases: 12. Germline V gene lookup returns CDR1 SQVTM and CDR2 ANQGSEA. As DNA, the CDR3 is TGCAGCGTTGAAGACCCCGGGGGTAGCGGGGGGGCTTATGAGCAGTTCTTC. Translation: CSVEDPGGSGGAYEQFF.

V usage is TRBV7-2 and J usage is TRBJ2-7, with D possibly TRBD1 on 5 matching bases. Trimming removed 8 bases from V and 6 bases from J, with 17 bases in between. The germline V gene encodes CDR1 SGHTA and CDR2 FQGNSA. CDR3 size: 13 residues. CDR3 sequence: CASQQQGAGEQYF. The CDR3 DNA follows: TGTGCCAGCCAACAGCAGGGCGCAGGCGAGCAGTACTTC.

The chain's CDR3 is CASSQGSREQYF. Written as DNA, the CDR3 is TGTGCCAGCAGCCAAGGGAGTCGTGAGCAGTACTTC. This chain connects TRBV14 to TRBJ2-7; the D is unclear. Per the germline V gene, CDR1 is SGHDN and CDR2 is FVKESK. This CDR3 has 12 amino acids. Deletions cut 1 base from V and 7 bases from J, with 8 bases between. The complete variable domain, with remaining parts taken from reference TRBV14 and TRBJ2-7, reads EAGVTQFPSHSVIEKGQTVTLRCDPISGHDNLYWYRRVMGKEIKFLLHFVKESKQDESGMPNNRFLAERTGGTYSTLKVQPAELEDSGVYFCASSQGSREQYFGPGTRLTVT.

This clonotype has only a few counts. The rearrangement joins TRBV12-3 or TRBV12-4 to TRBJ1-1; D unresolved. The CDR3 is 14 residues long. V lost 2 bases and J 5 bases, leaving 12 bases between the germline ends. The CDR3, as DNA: TGTGCCAGCAGTTTACCCACAGCGAGGACTGAAGCTTTCTTT. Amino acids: CASSLPTARTEAFF.

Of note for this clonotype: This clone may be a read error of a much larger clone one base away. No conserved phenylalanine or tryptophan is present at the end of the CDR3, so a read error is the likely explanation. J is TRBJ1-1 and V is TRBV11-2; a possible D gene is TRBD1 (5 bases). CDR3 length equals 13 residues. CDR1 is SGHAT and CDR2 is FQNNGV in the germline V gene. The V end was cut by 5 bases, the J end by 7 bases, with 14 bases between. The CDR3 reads CASSHRDGHEAFL. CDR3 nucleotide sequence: TGTGCCAGCAGCCACCGGGACGGCCATGAAGCTTTCTTA.

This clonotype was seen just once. CDR3 sequence reads: CASITLTSGRVGELFF. The CDR3 region has the DNA TGTGCCAGCATCACCTTGACTAGCGGGAGAGTCGGGGAGCTGTTTTTT. The V and J genes are TRBV6-2 or TRBV6-3 and TRBJ2-2; 12 positions agree with TRBD2. The CDR3 contains 16 residues. V lost 7 bases, J lost 7 bases, and 10 bases stayed unmatched. From germline, CDR1 is MNHEY and CDR2 SVGEGT.

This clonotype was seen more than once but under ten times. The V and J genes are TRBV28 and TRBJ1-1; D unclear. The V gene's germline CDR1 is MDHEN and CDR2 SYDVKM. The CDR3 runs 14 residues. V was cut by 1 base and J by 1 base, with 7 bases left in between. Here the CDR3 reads CASSLFPQNTEAFF. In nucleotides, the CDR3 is TGTGCCAGCAGTTTATTTCCCCAGAACACTGAAGCTTTCTTT.

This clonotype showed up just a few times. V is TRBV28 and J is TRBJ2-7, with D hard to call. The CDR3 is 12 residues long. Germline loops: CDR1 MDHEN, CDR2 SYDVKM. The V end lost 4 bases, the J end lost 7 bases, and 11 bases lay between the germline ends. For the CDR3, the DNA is TGTGCCAGCAGTTACCCGGCCCGTGAGCAGTACTTC. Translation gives CASSYPAREQYF.

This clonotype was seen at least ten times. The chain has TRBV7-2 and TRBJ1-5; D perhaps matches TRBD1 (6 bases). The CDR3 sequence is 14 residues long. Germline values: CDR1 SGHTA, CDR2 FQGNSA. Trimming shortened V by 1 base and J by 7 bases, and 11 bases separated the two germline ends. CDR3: CASSLGAGDQPQHF. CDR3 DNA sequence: TGTGCCAGCAGCTTAGGGGCAGGGGACCAGCCCCAGCATTTT.

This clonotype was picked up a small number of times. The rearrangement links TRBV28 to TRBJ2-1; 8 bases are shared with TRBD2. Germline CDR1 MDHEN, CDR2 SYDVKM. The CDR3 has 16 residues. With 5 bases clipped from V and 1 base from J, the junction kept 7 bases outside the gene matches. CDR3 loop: CASSLSGSLSYNEQFF. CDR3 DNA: TGTGCCAGCAGTCTCAGCGGGAGTTTATCCTACAATGAGCAGTTCTTC.

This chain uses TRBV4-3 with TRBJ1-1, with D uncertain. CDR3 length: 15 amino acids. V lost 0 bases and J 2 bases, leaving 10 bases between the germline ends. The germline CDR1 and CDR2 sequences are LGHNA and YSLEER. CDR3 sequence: CASSQDWRGNTEAFF. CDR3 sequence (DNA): TGCGCCAGCAGCCAAGATTGGCGCGGTAACACTGAAGCTTTCTTT.

The CDR3 loop is CASSLQAGATWSSYNEQFF. CDR3 coding DNA: TGTGCCAGCAGCTTACAAGCGGGGGCGACTTGGAGCTCCTACAATGAGCAGTTCTTC. The chain joins TRBV7-9 to TRBJ2-1; 8 nucleotides match TRBD2. With 2 bases clipped from V and 0 bases from J, the junction kept 12 bases outside the gene matches. CDR3 length equals 19 residues. Germline V gene data show CDR1 as SEHNR and CDR2 as FQNEAQ (reference sequence).

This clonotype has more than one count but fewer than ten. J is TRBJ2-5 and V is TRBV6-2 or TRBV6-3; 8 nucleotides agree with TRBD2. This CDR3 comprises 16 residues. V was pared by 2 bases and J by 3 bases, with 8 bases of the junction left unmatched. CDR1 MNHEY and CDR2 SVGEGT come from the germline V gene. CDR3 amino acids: CASSYEEGLGEETQYF. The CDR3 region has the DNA TGTGCCAGCAGTTACGAAGAGGGACTAGGAGAAGAGACCCAGTACTTC.

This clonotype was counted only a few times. CDR3 region: CASSLEGATDYGYTF. The CDR3 bases are TGTGCCAGCAGTTTGGAGGGGGCGACGGACTATGGCTACACCTTC. This rearrangement joins TRBV12-3 or TRBV12-4 to TRBJ1-2, with 7 bases matching TRBD1. This CDR3 spans 15 amino acids. After removal of 3 bases from V and 3 bases from J, the junction contained 7 bases not matched to a gene.